Following are 22 T cell receptor beta chains from one sample sequenced in a study of shared clonotypes between healthy human individuals. Generated by immunoSEQ multiplex PCR, the TCRdb table keeps only in-frame clones and is missing some. The table has roughly 500,000 clones, 76% seen once; the top ten hold 10% to 15%. Sequencing was carried out using PBMCs. All receptors derive from a woman aged 40-49 years in good health. Some clones in this sample may be carry-over from other donors' samples.

The genes are TRBV10-2 and TRBJ2-2; 8 bases align to TRBD1. V shed 6 bases, J shed 10 bases, and the junction held 16 bases outside the gene matches. The CDR3 covers 16 residues. CDR1 is WSHSY and CDR2 is SAAADI in the germline V gene. The CDR3 loop is CASRPGTGWGASELFF. The CDR3 DNA reads as TGCGCCAGCAGGCCCGGGACAGGTTGGGGGGCTTCGGAGCTGTTTTTT.

The rearrangement links TRBV28 to TRBJ2-7; no reliable D call. V lost 5 bases and J lost 2, with 7 bases in between. CDR1 is MDHEN and CDR2 is SYDVKM in the germline V gene. The CDR3 length is 12 residues. This chain's CDR3 is CASSATTYEQYF. In DNA, the CDR3 is TGTGCCAGCAGTGCAACTACCTACGAGCAGTACTTC.

This chain links TRBV30 with TRBJ2-1; the D is unclear. Trimming took 7 bases from V and 1 from J, leaving 5 bases between them. CDR1 is GTSNPN and CDR2 is SVGIG in the germline V gene (reference sequence). The CDR3 has 11 amino acids. The CDR3 nucleotides are TGTGCCTTCTTATCCTACAATGAGCAGTTCTTC. Its translation is CAFLSYNEQFF.

V and J are TRBV18 and TRBJ1-2, with TRBD1 matching over 7 bases. Germline V gives CDR1 KGHSH, CDR2 LQKENI. The length of the CDR3 is 15 residues. V trimming: 3 bases; J trimming: 4 bases; junction bases outside the gene matches: 8. The CDR3 region has the DNA TGTGCCAGCTCACCTTCGGACAGGAACCCCTATGGCTACACCTTC. It encodes CASSPSDRNPYGYTF.

The chain uses TRBV30 and TRBJ1-4; D uncertain. The CDR3 is made up of 16 amino acids. Germline V gene lookup returns CDR1 GTSNPN and CDR2 SVGIG (reference sequence). Between the trimmed V and J ends, which lost 1 base and 6 bases, there was a span of 18 bases. This CDR3 reads CAWSGQWGENHEKLFF. The CDR3 DNA reads as TGTGCCTGGAGTGGCCAATGGGGAGAAAATCATGAAAAACTGTTTTTT.

The sample holds one count of this clone. The V gene is TRBV6-1, the J gene TRBJ2-2; perhaps TRBD1 as D (6 bases). Germline V CDR1 and CDR2: MNHNS, SASEGT. The V end was cut by 4 bases, the J end by 0 bases, with 12 bases between. The CDR3 is 16 amino acids. CDR3 sequence reads: CASSAPGHPNTGELFF. DNA for the CDR3: TGTGCCAGCAGTGCACCGGGACATCCGAACACCGGGGAGCTGTTTTTT.

This clone was detected only once. The V and J genes are TRBV19 and TRBJ2-7; D is perhaps TRBD2 (5 bases). With 5 bases removed from V and 2 bases from J, the gap between germline ends came to 16 bases. Germline CDR1 reads LNHDA; CDR2 reads SQIVND (reference sequence). This CDR3 is built from 15 residues. CDR3 nucleotides: TGTGCCAGTAGTGCCTCCCCGACTACCGCCTACGAGCAGTACTTC. Translation: CASSASPTTAYEQYF.

The rearrangement links TRBV10-3 to TRBJ1-1, with unresolved D. Germline V gene data show CDR1 as ENHRY and CDR2 as SYGVKD. The CDR3 extends over 15 amino acids. V was shortened by 2 bases and J by 1 base, with 11 bases between the two germline ends. The CDR3 loop is CAISEHDGTNTEAFF. The CDR3, as DNA: TGTGCCATCAGTGAGCACGACGGTACGAACACTGAAGCTTTCTTT.

The CDR3 spells CATSSFSTSGSYEQYF. The DNA for the CDR3 is TGTGCCACCAGCAGTTTCTCGACTAGCGGGAGTTACGAGCAGTACTTC. The chain combines TRBV15 with TRBJ2-7; 12 nucleotides agree with TRBD2. J lost 4 bases, V lost 3 bases, and 7 bases had no gene match. The CDR3 runs to 16 residues. Germline values: CDR1 LNHNV, CDR2 YYDKDF (reference sequence).

CDR3 region: CASSSYAGTGPYEQYF. Written as DNA, the CDR3 is TGTGCCAGCAGCTCGTACGCCGGGACAGGGCCCTACGAGCAGTACTTC. This chain connects TRBV5-5 to TRBJ2-7; 9 nucleotides line up with TRBD1. The CDR3 totals 16 residues. V lost 3 bases and J lost 2; bases outside the gene matches: 9. The V gene's germline CDR1 is SGHKS and CDR2 YYEKEE (reference sequence).

V gene TRBV6-6 combines with J gene TRBJ1-2; D gene uncertain. Trimming cost V 7 bases and J 4 bases, with 13 bases left between them. The CDR3 sequence is 13 residues long. Germline CDR1 is MNHNY and CDR2 is SVGAGI (reference sequence). The CDR3 nucleotides read TGTGCCAGCACCCCGGGGTTTCTCTATGGCTACACCTTC. The encoded protein is CASTPGFLYGYTF.

V and J are TRBV7-6 and TRBJ1-1, with 7 bases aligning to TRBD1. The trim removed 3 bases at V and 3 bases at J, leaving 7 bases unmatched. The CDR3 loop spans 15 amino acids. Germline CDR1 and CDR2: SGHVS and FNYEAQ. CDR3 region: CASSFEGTGDTEAFF. Here the CDR3 DNA reads TGTGCCAGCAGCTTTGAAGGAACAGGGGACACTGAAGCTTTCTTT.

The chain recombines TRBV28 with TRBJ1-3; TRBD1 is a possible D gene (5 bases). V lost 9 bases and J 0 bases, leaving 15 bases between the germline ends. The germline V gene encodes CDR1 MDHEN and CDR2 SYDVKM. The CDR3 is made up of 15 amino acids. CDR3 region: CASSTAPISGNTIYF. The DNA of the CDR3 is TGTGCCAGTTCGACAGCCCCTATCTCTGGAAACACCATATATTTT.

The V call is TRBV7-6, the J call TRBJ2-1; the match to TRBD2 covers 10 bases. V was pared by 2 bases and J by 8 bases, with 3 bases of the junction left unmatched. CDR1 SGHVS and CDR2 FNYEAQ come from the germline V gene. The CDR3 is 14 amino acids. Written as DNA, the CDR3 is TGTGCCAGCAGCTTACCTAGCGGGAGTGATGAGCAGTTCTTC. This encodes CASSLPSGSDEQFF. The entire variable domain, with the rest obtained from reference TRBV7-6 and TRBJ2-1, is as follows: GAGVSQSPRYKVTKRGQDVALRCDPISGHVSLYWYRQALGQGPEFLTYFNYEAQQDKSGLPNDRFSAERPEGSISTLTIQRTEQRDSAMYRCASSLPSGSDEQFFGPGTRLTVL.

The chain has TRBV10-3 and TRBJ1-3; no reliable D call. Germline CDR1 reads ENHRY; CDR2 reads SYGVKD. V lost 3 bases and J 0 bases, leaving 9 bases between the germline ends. CDR3 length: 15 residues. This CDR3 is CAISEIRTSGNTIYF. The DNA of the CDR3 is TGTGCCATCAGTGAAATCAGGACCTCTGGAAACACCATATATTTT.

This sequence joins TRBV19 and TRBJ2-1; TRBD2 matches 7 bases. The V gene end was trimmed by 6 bases and the J gene end by 0 bases; junction bases not matched to a gene: 5. Per the germline V gene, CDR1 is LNHDA and CDR2 is SQIVND (reference sequence). The CDR3 totals 15 residues. Here the CDR3 reads CASSRGLGSYNEQFF. CDR3 nucleotides: TGTGCCAGTAGCCGCGGACTAGGCTCCTACAATGAGCAGTTCTTC.

This chain connects TRBV9 to TRBJ2-1, with a possible D match to TRBD1 (5 bases). CDR3 length equals 13 residues. CDR1 is SGDLS and CDR2 is YYNGEE in the germline V gene. Trimming pared 3 bases from V and 6 bases from J, leaving 10 bases between. The CDR3: CASSGGRGNEQFF. The CDR3 DNA reads as TGTGCCAGCAGCGGGGGTAGGGGCAATGAGCAGTTCTTC.

Only one count was recorded for this clone. CDR3 protein: CASSVGLAGALGYEQYF. As DNA, the CDR3 is TGTGCCAGCAGTGTAGGACTAGCGGGAGCTCTTGGCTACGAGCAGTACTTC. The chain carries TRBV6-1 and TRBJ2-7, with 13 nucleotides matching TRBD2. This CDR3 comprises 17 residues. CDR1 and CDR2 (germline): MNHNS, SASEGT. The V segment lost 4 bases and the J segment 3 bases; nucleotides outside the gene matches: 9.

The chain couples TRBV9 to TRBJ2-3, with 9 nucleotides matching TRBD2. Germline V lookup: CDR1 SGDLS, CDR2 YYNGEE. CDR3 length: 16 residues. V gave up 3 bases and J gave up 3 bases; unmatched junction bases: 8. CDR3 sequence reads: CASSERSGRGTDTQYF. CDR3 bases: TGTGCCAGCAGCGAGCGTAGCGGGAGAGGTACAGATACGCAGTATTTT.

The rearrangement joins TRBV19 to TRBJ2-5; D is uncertain. CDR1 is LNHDA and CDR2 is SQIVND in the germline V gene (reference sequence). The V and J ends lost 5 bases and 5 bases respectively, with 15 bases between them. This CDR3 region has 14 residues. The CDR3 region has the DNA TGTGCCAGTAGTCTAGGCCCTGCCTGGGAGACCCAGTACTTC. This encodes CASSLGPAWETQYF.

CDR3 residues: CASSSRVRERDNEQFF. The CDR3 nucleotides read TGTGCCAGCAGCTCAAGGGTGCGGGAGCGCGACAATGAGCAGTTCTTC. V gene TRBV7-2 combines with J gene TRBJ2-1; 7 bases line up with TRBD2. The CDR3 has 16 amino acids. The germline CDR1 and CDR2 sequences are SGHTA and FQGNSA. V lost 4 bases and J lost 5; bases outside the gene matches: 11.

This chain uses TRBV19 with TRBJ2-1, with 14 bases fitting TRBD2. V gave up 0 bases and J gave up 8 bases; unmatched junction bases: 6. This CDR3 spans 17 amino acids. Germline-derived CDR1 and CDR2 are LNHDA and SQIVND (reference sequence). CDR3 coding DNA: TGTGCCAGTAGTATAGATCCGACTAGCGGGAGGGCCCATGAGCAGTTCTTC. It translates to CASSIDPTSGRAHEQFF. Full variable domain (remainder filled in from reference TRBV19 and TRBJ2-1): DGGITQSPKYLFRKEGQNVTLSCEQNLNHDAMYWYRQDPGQGLRLIYYSQIVNDFQKGDIAEGYSVSREKKESFPLTVTSAQKNPTAFYLCASSIDPTSGRAHEQFFGPGTRLTVL.